The T cell receptor (beta chain) under discussion was sequenced for a study of control samples from healthy donors and cancer patients (dated by TCRdb to the early 2020s). As for this clone: What antigen it recognizes has not been identified. Within one base of it there is no much larger clone, and no base qualities were kept.

Libraries came from the immunoSEQ multiplex PCR assay. The immuneACCESS repertoire file appears here via TCRdb, limited to in-frame rearrangements. These files lack a portion of the clones; in checked studies, under half of the deficit traces to unresolved V genes, and the cause of the others is not known. The sample table shows 400,000 to 500,000 clones, and around 90% are seen once. Of the sample, more than 6% is held by the ten largest clones. V lost 3 bases and J lost 3 bases, and the count of bases not matched to a germline gene is 1. CDR1 and CDR2 were assigned from the germline V gene (reference sequence) as MNHNY and SVGAGI. Spanning cysteine to phenylalanine, the CDR3 consists of 13 amino acids. Kept here is only the CDR3 DNA, which spans 39 bases and is read in frame from base 1.

Here the chain combines TRBV6-6 and TRBJ2-5; the central 7 bases match TRBD2. The sequence came from a man aged 40-49 years with head and neck cancer. Sequencing used PBMCs. The CDR3: CASSYGGEETQYF. The DNA sequence is as follows: TGTGCCAGCAGTTATGGGGGGGAAGAGACCCAGTACTTC.